The entry below describes one T cell receptor beta chain. What it binds is not known. Noted treatment: 19 received Ad26.COV2.S at low or high dose, single or two shots; several received placebo; per-sample allocation not given. Day 63 after the first injection of vaccine or placebo was the sampling time. This specimen comes from a study of Ad26.COV2.S vaccination and SARS-CoV-2 variants. About the research overall: Once, or twice with 56 days between doses, Ad26.COV2.S was given intramuscularly.

Germline lookup yields CDR1 GTSNPN and CDR2 SVGIG (reference sequence). After removal of 2 bases from V and 4 bases from J, the junction contained 12 bases not matched to a gene. This CDR3 has 16 residues. Clones were sequenced by immunoSEQ multiplex PCR, and TCRdb holds only the in-frame ones, with some missing. The sample shows some 340,000 clones, 85% to 90% of them seen only once. Findings of the study overall: Those who received the vaccine showed greater spike-specific TCR breadth than those given placebo. Reported findings describe substantial breadth in spike-specific CD8+ and CD4+ T cell responses following vaccination.

This TCR derives from a person aged 18 to 59 who received the Ad26.COV2.S COVID-19 vaccine or a placebo. The chain couples TRBV30 to TRBJ2-5; 8 bases are shared with TRBD2. Specimen: peripheral blood, collected in a trial of Ad26.COV2.S vaccine versus placebo. The CDR3 spells CAWSKLVGGAGETQYF. The CDR3 nucleotides read TGTGCCTGGAGTAAGTTGGTCGGGGGGGCCGGAGAGACCCAGTACTTC.